This T cell receptor beta chain was sequenced during a study of cytomegalovirus exposure and HLA in healthy donors. V shed 3 bases and J 2 bases; nucleotides not matched to a gene: 14. CDR1 is GTSNPN and CDR2 is SVGIG in the germline V gene (reference sequence). The CDR3 contains 18 residues. A multiplex PCR was run with 60 Vbeta primers and 13 Jbeta primers. Data came from immunoSEQ multiplex PCR; TCRdb stores just in-frame clones and leaves some out. The sample shows approximately 73,000 clones, around 77% of them seen only once. The V and J genes are TRBV30 and TRBJ1-5; TRBD1 matches at 9 bases. The sample was PBMCs. This TCR was recovered from a woman in her forties in good health and CMV-seropositive. As DNA, the CDR3 is TGTGCCTGGAGCCCGGACAGGGGCCACCTAATGGGCAATCAGCCCCAGCATTTT. Residues: CAWSPDRGHLMGNQPQHF.